This T cell receptor (beta chain) was identified during a study of T cell clones after liver transplantation. Study in general: Post-transplant blood was tracked for graft-donor-reactive T cell clones identified in a pre-transplant mixed lymphocyte reaction. Study-level results: Small, mixed patient groups and varying post-transplant times limit these conclusions. Post-transplant, graft-donor-reactive CD4 TCRbeta sequences in blood dropped significantly in most of the 8 subjects.

The assay was immunoSEQ multiplex PCR, and TCRdb's table has in-frame clones only and misses some. The profile covers nearly 45,000 clones, with around 84% appearing a single time and more than 2% taken by the ten largest. With 0 bases removed from V and 0 bases from J, the gap between germline ends came to 8 bases. This CDR3 spans 16 amino acids. Germline CDR1 is MGHRA and CDR2 is YSYEKL. The table lists this clone with a count of one. Its specificity is not known. Sequences were derived from CD4+ T cells from blood, sampled 24 months after liver transplant. The rearrangement joins TRBV4-1 to TRBJ1-4; no definite D call. The TCR was taken from a human patient who received a liver transplant. Part of the T cells may come from the graft donor. CDR3 sequence reads: CASSQENLPTNEKLFF. The CDR3 bases are TGCGCCAGCAGCCAAGAGAACCTCCCAACTAATGAAAAACTGTTTTTT.